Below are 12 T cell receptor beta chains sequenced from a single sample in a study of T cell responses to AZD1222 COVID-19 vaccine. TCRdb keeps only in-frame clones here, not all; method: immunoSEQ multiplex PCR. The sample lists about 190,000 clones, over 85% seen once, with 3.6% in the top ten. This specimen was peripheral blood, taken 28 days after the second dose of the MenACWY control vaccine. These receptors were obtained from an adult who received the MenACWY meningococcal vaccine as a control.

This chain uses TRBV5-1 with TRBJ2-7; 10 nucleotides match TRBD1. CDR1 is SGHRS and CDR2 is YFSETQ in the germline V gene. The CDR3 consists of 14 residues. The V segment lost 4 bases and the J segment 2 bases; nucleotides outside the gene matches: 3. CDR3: CASSTGTGAYEQYF. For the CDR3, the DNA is TGCGCCAGCAGCACCGGGACAGGGGCCTACGAGCAGTACTTC.

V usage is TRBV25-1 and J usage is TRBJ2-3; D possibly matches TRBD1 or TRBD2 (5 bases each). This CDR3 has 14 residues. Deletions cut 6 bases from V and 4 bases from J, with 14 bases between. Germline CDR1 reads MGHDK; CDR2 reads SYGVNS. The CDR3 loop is CASRGAVGADTQYF. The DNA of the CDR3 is TGTGCCAGCAGAGGGGCGGTGGGGGCAGATACGCAGTATTTT.

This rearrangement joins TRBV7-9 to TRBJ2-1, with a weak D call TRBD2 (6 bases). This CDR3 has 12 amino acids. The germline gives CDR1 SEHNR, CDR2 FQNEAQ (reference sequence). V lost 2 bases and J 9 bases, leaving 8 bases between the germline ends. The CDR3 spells CASSLLASEQFF. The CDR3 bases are TGTGCCAGCAGCTTACTAGCGAGTGAGCAGTTCTTC.

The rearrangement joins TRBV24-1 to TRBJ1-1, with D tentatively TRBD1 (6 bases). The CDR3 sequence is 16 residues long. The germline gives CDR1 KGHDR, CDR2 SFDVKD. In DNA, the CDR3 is TGTGTAAGAGCGGCCGGGACAAAAAATCCGGAGACTGAAGCTTTCTTT. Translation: CVRAAGTKNPETEAFF.

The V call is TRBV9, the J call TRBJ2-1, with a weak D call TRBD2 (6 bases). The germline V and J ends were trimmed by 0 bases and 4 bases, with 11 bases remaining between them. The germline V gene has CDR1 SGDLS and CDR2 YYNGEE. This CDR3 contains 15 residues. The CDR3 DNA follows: TGTGCCAGCAGCGTAGCCCGGGAGCCTTACAATGAGCAGTTCTTC. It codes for CASSVAREPYNEQFF.

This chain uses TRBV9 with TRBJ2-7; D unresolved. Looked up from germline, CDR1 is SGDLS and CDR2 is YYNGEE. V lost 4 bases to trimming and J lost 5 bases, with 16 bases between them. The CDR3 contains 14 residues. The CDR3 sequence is CASSPGWGTNEQYF. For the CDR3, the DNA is TGTGCCAGCAGCCCAGGATGGGGTACGAACGAGCAGTACTTC.

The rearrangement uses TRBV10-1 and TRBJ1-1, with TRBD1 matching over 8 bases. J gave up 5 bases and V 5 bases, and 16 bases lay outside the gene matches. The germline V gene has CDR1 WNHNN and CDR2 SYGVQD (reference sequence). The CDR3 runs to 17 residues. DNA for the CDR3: TGCGCCAGCAGTCCAAGCAGGGGGCTTATACGGCTTACTGAAGCTTTCTTT. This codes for CASSPSRGLIRLTEAFF.

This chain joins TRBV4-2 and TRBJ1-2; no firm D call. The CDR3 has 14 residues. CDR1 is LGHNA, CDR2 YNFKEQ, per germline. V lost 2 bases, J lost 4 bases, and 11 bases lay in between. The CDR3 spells CASSQPGATYGYTF. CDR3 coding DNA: TGTGCCAGCAGCCAACCGGGCGCAACCTATGGCTACACCTTC.

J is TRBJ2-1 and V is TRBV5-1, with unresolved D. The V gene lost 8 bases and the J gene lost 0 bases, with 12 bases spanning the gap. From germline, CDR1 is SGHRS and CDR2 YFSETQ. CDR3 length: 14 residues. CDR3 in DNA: TGCGCCAGTCGGACGGGCAGCTCCTACAATGAGCAGTTCTTC. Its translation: CASRTGSSYNEQFF.

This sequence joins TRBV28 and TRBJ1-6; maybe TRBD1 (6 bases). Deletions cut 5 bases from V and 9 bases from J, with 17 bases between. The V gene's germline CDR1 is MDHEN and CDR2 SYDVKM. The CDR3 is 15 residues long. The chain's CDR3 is CASSPQGGPGSPLHF. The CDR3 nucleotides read TGTGCCAGCAGTCCCCAAGGGGGGCCGGGTTCACCCCTCCACTTT.

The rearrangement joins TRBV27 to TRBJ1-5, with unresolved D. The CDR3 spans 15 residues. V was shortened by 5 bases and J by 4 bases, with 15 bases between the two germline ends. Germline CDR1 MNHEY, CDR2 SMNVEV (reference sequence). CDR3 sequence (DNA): TGTGCCAGCAGTCGCGTACAGAGTGGAAATCAGCCCCAGCATTTT. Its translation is CASSRVQSGNQPQHF.

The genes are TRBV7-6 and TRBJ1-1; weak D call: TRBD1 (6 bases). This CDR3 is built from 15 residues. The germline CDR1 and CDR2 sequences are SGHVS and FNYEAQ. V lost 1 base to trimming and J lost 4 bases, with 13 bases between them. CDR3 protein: CASSLGTAGGTEAFF. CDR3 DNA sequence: TGTGCCAGCAGCTTAGGGACAGCGGGGGGCACTGAAGCTTTCTTT.